The 23 T cell receptor beta chains listed next were all sequenced from one sample in a study of blood T cell repertoires in COVID-19. Only in-frame clones appear in the TCRdb table, and some are missing; sequencing was by immunoSEQ multiplex PCR. This table has fewer than 200,000 clones, under 90% appearing once. Sequencing used PBMCs or T cells enriched from blood (not recorded which). These TCRs come from a man aged 50 or older who had recovered from COVID-19.

V and J are TRBV6-1 and TRBJ2-7; no clear D gene. The ends were cut back, 0 bases at V and 2 bases at J, with 11 bases in the middle. Germline V gene lookup returns CDR1 MNHNS and CDR2 SASEGT. The CDR3 sequence is 15 residues long. The CDR3: CASSEAGGDTYEQYF. In DNA form, the CDR3 reads TGTGCCAGCAGTGAAGCGGGTGGAGATACCTACGAGCAGTACTTC.

The J gene is TRBJ2-3, the V gene TRBV3-1 (or the pseudogene TRBV3-2); 8 bases are a match to TRBD1. V dropped 6 bases and J dropped 5; count of bases not matched to a gene: 19. The CDR3 is 18 amino acids. In germline, CDR1 is LGHDT, CDR2 YNNKEL (reference sequence). The CDR3 nucleotides are TGTGCCAGCAGTCCTACCGGCCCCCGGACAGGGAAGGGAGATACGCAGTATTTT. The encoded protein is CASSPTGPRTGKGDTQYF.

The V and J genes are TRBV30 and TRBJ2-1, with 9 bases fitting TRBD2. Germline lookup yields CDR1 GTSNPN and CDR2 SVGIG (reference sequence). After removal of 0 bases from V and 5 bases from J, the junction contained 8 bases not matched to a gene. The CDR3 is 16 residues long. CDR3 loop: CAWSVLGSGGHNEQFF. The CDR3, as DNA: TGTGCCTGGAGTGTACTTGGTAGCGGGGGCCACAATGAGCAGTTCTTC.

The rearrangement links TRBV29-1 to TRBJ1-2; 12 bases are shared with TRBD1. Germline CDR1 is SQVTM and CDR2 is ANQGSEA. The CDR3 spans 14 residues. The V gene end was trimmed by 7 bases and the J gene end by 8 bases; junction bases not matched to a gene: 11. In DNA form, the CDR3 reads TGCAGCGCCCGCGGAGGGACAGGGGGCAAAGGCTACACCTTC. Its protein is CSARGGTGGKGYTF.

The chain links TRBV7-3 to TRBJ2-3; 8 bases agree with TRBD2. Germline values: CDR1 SGHTA, CDR2 FQGTGA. J lost 6 bases, V lost 5 bases, and 10 bases had no gene match. The CDR3 consists of 15 residues. DNA for the CDR3: TGTGCCAGCAGCCCCAAGGGCGGGGGGCCCGATACGCAGTATTTT. It is translated as CASSPKGGGPDTQYF.

The chain carries TRBV12-3 or TRBV12-4 and TRBJ2-3; D perhaps matches TRBD1 (5 bases). The CDR3 covers 13 residues. Trimming took 5 bases from V and 6 from J, leaving 12 bases between them. CDR3 sequence (DNA): TGTGCCAGCAGTCCCACCTCAGGGGATACGCAGTATTTT. This gives the protein CASSPTSGDTQYF.

The V gene is TRBV7-3, the J gene TRBJ1-1, with 9 bases fitting TRBD1. The germline CDR1 and CDR2 sequences are SGHTA and FQGTGA. The V and J ends lost 3 bases and 6 bases, in that order; junction bases with no gene match: 5. CDR3 length equals 14 residues. The CDR3 sequence is CASSFTGGAAEAFF. CDR3 in DNA: TGTGCCAGCAGCTTCACAGGGGGCGCAGCTGAAGCTTTCTTT.

Comments on this clone: Other DNA sequences within the sample encode an identical CDR3. V gene TRBV6-5 combines with J gene TRBJ1-5; TRBD1 aligns across 8 bases. The germline gives CDR1 MNHEY, CDR2 SVGAGI. The CDR3 is 15 amino acids. After removal of 5 bases from V and 0 bases from J, the junction contained 3 bases not matched to a gene. The CDR3 bases are TGTGCCAGCAGTCTTACAGGGGGTAGCAATCAGCCCCAGCATTTT. Protein: CASSLTGGSNQPQHF.

The rearrangement joins TRBV19 to TRBJ1-3, with D possibly matching TRBD1 (6 bases). The CDR3 totals 15 residues. V gave up 6 bases and J gave up 0 bases, with 12 bases separating them. Germline loops: CDR1 LNHDA, CDR2 SQIVND (reference sequence). The CDR3 reads CASRRTANSGNTIYF. CDR3 sequence (DNA): TGTGCCAGTAGGAGGACAGCTAACTCTGGAAACACCATATATTTT. Filled out from reference TRBV19 and TRBJ1-3, the complete variable domain reads DGGITQSPKYLFRKEGQNVTLSCEQNLNHDAMYWYRQDPGQGLRLIYYSQIVNDFQKGDIAEGYSVSREKKESFPLTVTSAQKNPTAFYLCASRRTANSGNTIYFGEGSWLTVV.

The J gene is TRBJ2-1, the V gene TRBV3-1 (or the pseudogene TRBV3-2), with 12 nucleotides matching TRBD2. CDR3 length: 16 residues. Germline V gives CDR1 LGHDT, CDR2 YNNKEL (reference sequence). Unmatched junction bases numbered 6, after V lost 5 bases and J lost 4 bases. The DNA for the CDR3 is TGTGCCAGCAGCGCAGCACTAGCGGGGGGTTACAATGAGCAGTTCTTC. Its protein is CASSAALAGGYNEQFF.

The chain carries TRBV19 and TRBJ2-7; 10 nucleotides align to TRBD2. The CDR3 covers 16 residues. Germline CDR1 reads LNHDA; CDR2 reads SQIVND (reference sequence). V lost 3 bases and J lost 2; bases outside the gene matches: 7. The chain's CDR3 is CASSMARTSGTYEQYF. CDR3 nucleotide sequence: TGTGCCAGTAGTATGGCCCGGACTAGCGGCACCTACGAGCAGTACTTC.

The chain links TRBV6-5 to TRBJ2-5; 7 nucleotides agree with TRBD2. The junction had 3 bases not matched to a gene; V was cut back by 8 bases and J by 0 bases. Germline assignment: CDR1 MNHEY and CDR2 SVGAGI. The CDR3 runs to 13 residues. DNA of the CDR3: TGTGCCAGCCGGGGGGACTACCAAGAGACCCAGTACTTC. Its protein is CASRGDYQETQYF.

The chain links TRBV6-2 or TRBV6-3 to TRBJ2-3; D not certain. The CDR3 contains 11 residues. V lost 0 bases to trimming and J lost 9 bases, with 4 bases between them. Per germline, CDR1 MNHEY and CDR2 SVGEGT. The CDR3 region has the DNA TGTGCCAGCAGTTACTCGTCGACGCAGTATTTT. Amino acids: CASSYSSTQYF.

The chain carries TRBV7-8 and TRBJ1-4; 9 bases agree with TRBD1. The CDR3 has 15 amino acids. The ends lost 1 base at V and 4 bases at J; junction bases unmatched: 1. Germline V lookup: CDR1 SGHVS, CDR2 FQNEAQ. The CDR3 is CASSLVTGGNEKLFF. The CDR3 bases are TGTGCCAGCAGCTTAGTGACAGGGGGTAATGAAAAACTGTTTTTT.

The chain recombines TRBV20-1 with TRBJ2-3; 9 bases match TRBD2. This CDR3 has 14 amino acids. V lost 3 bases to trimming and J lost 3 bases; unmatched junction nucleotides: 4. Germline lookup yields CDR1 DFQATT and CDR2 SNEGSKA (reference sequence). The CDR3 nucleotides read TGCAGTGCTAGTCCTAGCGGGGTAACAGATACGCAGTATTTT. It codes for CSASPSGVTDTQYF.

For the CDR3, the DNA is TGTGCCAGCAGCTTGAGGGGGAGCGCCTATAATTCACCCCTCCACTTT. Its translation is CASSLRGSAYNSPLHF. This chain connects TRBV7-6 to TRBJ1-6; D is perhaps TRBD1 (6 bases). CDR1 SGHVS and CDR2 FNYEAQ come from the germline V gene. There are 16 residues in the CDR3. V dropped 3 bases and J dropped 2 bases, with 11 bases sitting between them.

V and J are TRBV29-1 and TRBJ1-1, with TRBD1 matching 7 bases. The ends lost 7 bases at V and 0 bases at J; junction bases unmatched: 5. The CDR3 spans 13 residues. CDR1 SQVTM and CDR2 ANQGSEA come from the germline V gene. CDR3 region: CSASDRMNTEAFF. The CDR3 DNA follows: TGCAGCGCTTCGGACAGGATGAACACTGAAGCTTTCTTT.

The rearrangement links TRBV3-1 (or the pseudogene TRBV3-2) to TRBJ2-7; D gene ambiguous. Germline CDR1 LGHDT, CDR2 YNNKEL (reference sequence). This CDR3 spans 13 amino acids. V dropped 0 bases and J dropped 7 bases, with 10 bases sitting between them. Written as DNA, the CDR3 is TGTGCCAGCAGCCAAGATGGTGCCGGGGAGCAGTACTTC. Its translation: CASSQDGAGEQYF.

The J gene is TRBJ1-1, the V gene TRBV7-8; 8 nucleotides agree with TRBD1. With 3 bases clipped from V and 0 bases from J, the junction kept 3 bases outside the gene matches. The CDR3 length is 15 residues. CDR1 SGHVS and CDR2 FQNEAQ come from the germline V gene. The CDR3 sequence is CASSLGQVLNTEAFF. As DNA, the CDR3 is TGTGCCAGCAGCTTGGGACAGGTACTGAACACTGAAGCTTTCTTT. Looking up the rest from reference TRBV7-8 and TRBJ1-1 gives the full variable domain: GAGVSQSPRYKVAKRGQDVALRCDPISGHVSLFWYQQALGQGPEFLTYFQNEAQLDKSGLPSDRFFAERPEGSVSTLKIQRTQQEDSAVYLCASSLGQVLNTEAFFGQGTRLTVV.

The CDR3 DNA follows: TGTGCCAGCACAGGGACTCACCAAGAGACCCAGTACTTC. It specifies CASTGTHQETQYF. The chain combines TRBV7-8 with TRBJ2-5; weak D call: TRBD2 (6 bases). CDR1 and CDR2 (germline): SGHVS, FQNEAQ. The CDR3 length is 13 residues. Trimming removed 7 bases at V and 0 bases at J, with 9 bases between.

The chain employs TRBV7-6 and TRBJ2-3; D perhaps matches TRBD2 (6 bases). V lost 1 base and J lost 0, with 8 bases in between. Germline loops: CDR1 SGHVS, CDR2 FNYEAQ. The CDR3 length is 15 residues. CDR3 sequence reads: CASSLVAGSTDTQYF. Written as DNA, the CDR3 is TGTGCCAGCAGCTTAGTGGCGGGGAGCACAGATACGCAGTATTTT.

The rearrangement joins TRBV7-9 to TRBJ2-3, with TRBD1 matching over 8 bases. This CDR3 is 16 amino acids long. V lost 5 bases to trimming and J lost 7 bases; unmatched junction nucleotides: 14. Germline loops: CDR1 SEHNR, CDR2 FQNEAQ (reference sequence). CDR3: CASSRRGQEGRHTQYF. Written as DNA, the CDR3 is TGTGCCAGCAGCCGACGGGGACAGGAGGGGAGGCATACGCAGTATTTT.

This chain connects TRBV2 to TRBJ1-1; 7 bases are a match to TRBD1. CDR3 length: 12 residues. From germline, CDR1 is SNHLY and CDR2 FYNNEI. Losses at the gene ends were 5 bases for V and 12 bases for J; bases not matched to a gene: 9. In DNA, the CDR3 is TGTGCCAGCAGTCAAACCGGGACAGTCCCTTTCTTT. Protein sequence: CASSQTGTVPFF. The full variable domain, completed using reference TRBV2 and TRBJ1-1, is EPEVTQTPSHQVTQMGQEVILRCVPISNHLYFYWYRQILGQKVEFLVSFYNNEISEKSEIFDDQFSVERPDGSNFTLKIRSTKLEDSAMYFCASSQTGTVPFFGQGTRLTVV.